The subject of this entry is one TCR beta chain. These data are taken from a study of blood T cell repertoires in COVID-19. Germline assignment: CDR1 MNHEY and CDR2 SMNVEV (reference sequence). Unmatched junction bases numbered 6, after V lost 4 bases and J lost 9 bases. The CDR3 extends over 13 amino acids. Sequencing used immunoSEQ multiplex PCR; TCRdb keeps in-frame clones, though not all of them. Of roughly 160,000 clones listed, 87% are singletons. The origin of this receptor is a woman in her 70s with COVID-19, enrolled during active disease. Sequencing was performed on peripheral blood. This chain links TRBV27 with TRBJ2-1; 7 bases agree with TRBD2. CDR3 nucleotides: TGTGCCAGCAGTTCTCAGACTAGCACTGAGCAGTTCTTC. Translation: CASSSQTSTEQFF.